The 13 T cell receptor beta chains below all came from one sample that was sequenced in a study of cytomegalovirus exposure and HLA in healthy donors. Profiled with immunoSEQ multiplex PCR; TCRdb holds only in-frame clones, not every one. The table records 120,000 to 150,000 clones, 86% of them present only once. Sequencing was performed on PBMCs. These receptors were taken from a man in his late teens or twenties in good health and CMV-seronegative.

This chain links TRBV11-2 with TRBJ2-5, with D perhaps TRBD2 (5 bases). V was cut by 0 bases and J by 5 bases, with 16 bases left in between. This CDR3 contains 16 residues. Germline CDR1 is SGHAT and CDR2 is FQNNGV. The CDR3 is CASSLEWVSPGETQYF. The CDR3 nucleotides are TGTGCCAGCAGCTTAGAGTGGGTCAGTCCGGGGGAGACCCAGTACTTC.

This CDR3 is CASSPGGAGKVTGELFF. CDR3 coding DNA: TGTGCCAGCAGTCCCGGAGGGGCGGGGAAAGTCACCGGGGAGCTGTTTTTT. The chain uses TRBV5-4 and TRBJ2-2, with D possibly TRBD2 on 6 matching bases. Germline CDR1 SGHNT, CDR2 YYREEE (reference sequence). The CDR3 has 17 amino acids. V was shortened by 5 bases and J by 4 bases, with 21 bases between the two germline ends.

V and J are TRBV9 and TRBJ1-2; D possibly corresponds to TRBD1 (6 bases). The CDR3 totals 14 residues. V lost 3 bases and J lost 2, with 11 bases in between. From germline, CDR1 is SGDLS and CDR2 YYNGEE. The CDR3 DNA reads as TGTGCCAGCAGCGCGGGAGGACAGAACTATGGCTACACCTTC. This codes for CASSAGGQNYGYTF. The full variable domain, with the rest looked up from reference TRBV9 and TRBJ1-2, is DSGVTQTPKHLITATGQRVTLRCSPRSGDLSVYWYQQSLDQGLQFLIQYYNGEERAKGNILERFSAQQFPDLHSELNLSSLELGDSALYFCASSAGGQNYGYTFGSGTRLTVV.

The gene calls are TRBV27 and TRBJ2-1; the match to TRBD2 covers 7 bases. The J segment lost 6 bases and the V segment lost 5 bases, leaving 7 bases of the junction unmatched. This CDR3 has 14 residues. Germline V gives CDR1 MNHEY, CDR2 SMNVEV (reference sequence). The CDR3 spells CASSRLLAPNEQFF. In DNA form, the CDR3 reads TGTGCCAGCAGTCGACTACTAGCGCCCAATGAGCAGTTCTTC.

V is TRBV6-5 and J is TRBJ2-2, with 7 bases matching TRBD2. The trim removed 2 bases at V and 6 bases at J, leaving 6 bases unmatched. This CDR3 spans 15 amino acids. CDR1 is MNHEY, CDR2 SVGAGI, per germline. CDR3 in amino acids: CASSYPAGRAGELFF. In nucleotides, the CDR3 is TGTGCCAGCAGTTACCCGGCGGGGAGGGCCGGGGAGCTGTTTTTT.

This chain links TRBV6-6 with TRBJ1-1; the match to TRBD1 covers 7 bases. V dropped 10 bases and J dropped 0; count of bases not matched to a gene: 5. CDR1 is MNHNY, CDR2 SVGAGI, per germline (reference sequence). The CDR3 sequence is 13 residues long. The CDR3 sequence: CATQGVMNTEAFF. CDR3 DNA sequence: TGTGCCACTCAGGGGGTAATGAACACTGAAGCTTTCTTT.

V and J are TRBV30 and TRBJ1-5; TRBD1 aligns across 12 bases. Unmatched junction bases numbered 4, after V lost 1 base and J lost 6 bases. This CDR3 has 15 amino acids. Per the germline V gene, CDR1 is GTSNPN and CDR2 is SVGIG (reference sequence). CDR3 protein: CAWSGGQGAGQPQHF. CDR3 nucleotides: TGTGCCTGGAGTGGGGGACAGGGGGCCGGTCAGCCCCAGCATTTT.

The chain is built from TRBV18 and TRBJ1-4, with D perhaps TRBD1 (6 bases). The CDR3 has 16 amino acids. Trimming cost V 4 bases and J 0 bases, with 12 bases left between them. Germline lookup yields CDR1 KGHSH and CDR2 LQKENI. This CDR3 reads CASSLRTAATNEKLFF. In nucleotides, the CDR3 is TGTGCCAGCTCACTCAGGACAGCTGCAACTAATGAAAAACTGTTTTTT.

The genes are TRBV5-1 and TRBJ2-1; TRBD2 matches 7 bases. Losses at the gene ends were 1 base for V and 5 bases for J; bases not matched to a gene: 3. Germline V CDR1 and CDR2: SGHRS, YFSETQ. CDR3 length: 14 amino acids. The chain's CDR3 is CASSLKRGDNEQFF. CDR3 bases: TGCGCCAGCAGCTTGAAGCGGGGCGACAATGAGCAGTTCTTC.

The V gene is TRBV28, the J gene TRBJ2-1; weak D call: TRBD1 (6 bases). CDR3 length: 12 residues. Germline CDR1 is MDHEN and CDR2 is SYDVKM. V was cut by 5 bases and J by 15 bases, with 17 bases left in between. CDR3 sequence reads: CASSDYRDHGFF. CDR3 bases: TGTGCCAGCAGTGACTACAGGGACCACGGGTTCTTC.

The gene calls are TRBV5-1 and TRBJ2-1; the match to TRBD2 covers 8 bases. Germline CDR1 is SGHRS and CDR2 is YFSETQ. The junction had 8 bases not matched to a gene; V was cut back by 2 bases and J by 7 bases. The CDR3 totals 15 residues. The CDR3 DNA follows: TGCGCCAGCAGCTTCGGCCCGGCGGGGGGTAATGAGCAGTTCTTC. This codes for CASSFGPAGGNEQFF.

J is TRBJ2-7 and V is TRBV5-4; a possible D gene is TRBD2 (5 bases). The CDR3 totals 14 residues. CDR1 and CDR2 from the germline V gene are SGHNT and YYREEE (reference sequence). Trimming took off 5 bases at V and 3 bases at J, with 15 bases between the two ends. The CDR3: CASSQGRAVYEQYF. The CDR3 coding sequence is TGTGCCAGCAGTCAAGGGAGAGCGGTCTACGAGCAGTACTTC.

This sequence joins TRBV30 and TRBJ2-3; D not certain. The germline V and J ends were trimmed by 0 bases and 0 bases, with 7 bases remaining between them. The CDR3 has 14 residues. Germline CDR1 GTSNPN, CDR2 SVGIG (reference sequence). CDR3 in amino acids: CAWSVYYSTDTQYF. For the CDR3, the DNA is TGTGCCTGGAGTGTGTATTATAGCACAGATACGCAGTATTTT.